This T cell receptor beta chain is from a study of metastatic and nonmetastatic thyroid tumors. On the study more broadly: From malignant and benign thyroid patients, repertoires in blood and in tumor or nodule tissue were compared. The study's findings and limits: In both blood and tumor samples, TCR beta diversity was reported significantly higher for malignant than benign nodules.

V was trimmed by 0 bases and J by 7 bases, leaving 12 bases between them. This CDR3 is 14 amino acids long. The germline V gene encodes CDR1 PRHDT and CDR2 FYEKMQ (reference sequence). Per the original methods: Clinicopathological groups differed in CDR3, with these differences serving to build a distant-metastasis classifier for papillary thyroid cancer. TCRdb re-analyzed the PCR reads through MiXCR. These V and J calls are TCRdb output, not the study's own analysis. There are 30,000 to 35,000 clones in the sample; under 40% occur only once, and about 23% lies in the top ten. No patient received treatment before thyroid surgery. Points on this clone: Its antigen remains unidentified.

The chain is built from TRBV13 and TRBJ1-2, with D hard to call. This TCR came from a female donor with papillary thyroid cancer or a benign thyroid nodule (not recorded which). Some clones in this sample may be carry-over from other donors' samples. Sequencing input: tumor tissue. CDR3 DNA: TGTGCCAGCAGCTTAGGTGACCTAAAAGGTGGCTACACCTTC. This codes for CASSLGDLKGGYTF.